The source of this T cell receptor beta chain is a study of PD-1 blockade in classical Hodgkin lymphoma. Regarding time point: cycle 4 day 1 (C4D1), after less than 7 weeks of nivolumab. Following autologous stem cell transplantation, relapse occurred in every patient, and exposure to brentuximab vedotin varied. Using magnetic negative selection, the CD4+ T cells were separated out of thawed PBMCs. Sequenced by immunoSEQ multiplex PCR; TCRdb stores in-frame clones only, minus some. The sample carries fewer than 15,000 clones, approximately 80% recorded once. V dropped 4 bases and J dropped 2; count of bases not matched to a gene: 2. Germline V gives CDR1 SGHDT, CDR2 YYEEEE. The CDR3 extends over 14 amino acids. This clone was counted a few times.

The chain employs TRBV5-6 and TRBJ1-3; TRBD1 agrees at 8 bases. The input for sequencing was CD4+ T cells from blood, taken before the fourth cycle of nivolumab. The clonotype comes from a human donor with classical Hodgkin lymphoma. CDR3 DNA sequence: TGTGCCAGCAGCCCGACAGGGGCTGGAAACACCATATATTTT. As protein: CASSPTGAGNTIYF.